This T cell receptor (beta chain) comes out of a study of T cells after yellow fever vaccination. Overall study results and limits: Though weaker, the secondary response peaked faster, on day 5 versus 15.

TCRdb processed the 5' RACE reads anew with MiXCR; each CDR3 protein has one entry. The sample includes 450,000 to 650,000 distinct CDR3 sequences, 21% of them seen just once. In regard to this clonotype: Its specificity is not known.

Sequences were derived from PBMCs, sampled more than 20 days after the first yellow fever vaccination. The sequence came from a man between 18 and 29 years old who received the YFV17D yellow fever vaccine.

This CDR3 reads CASSSLDRANSPLHF. The DNA of the CDR3 is TGTGCCAGCAGTTCATTGGACAGGGCCAATTCACCCCTCCACTTT. The chain combines TRBV28 with TRBJ1-6; 8 nucleotides align to TRBD1. Per the germline V gene, CDR1 is MDHEN and CDR2 is SYDVKM. Germline trimming cut 4 bases from V and 7 bases from J; bases unmatched to any gene: 6. This CDR3 is 15 amino acids long.